This record concerns one TCR beta chain sequence. As processed by the authors: Filtering differed, since immunoSEQ gave only junction sequences and no quality scores. The repertoire was sequenced with immunoSEQ multiplex PCR; TCRdb's copy has only in-frame clones and lacks some. V, J and clone size derive from that table, while D and trimming were established from the DNA sequence. The profile shows roughly 490,000 clones, 70% to 80% of them singletons. The sample belongs to a study of shared clonotypes between healthy human individuals. Germline V CDR1 and CDR2: MNHNS, SASEGT. This CDR3 is 15 amino acids long. V was clipped by 3 bases and J by 6 bases; unmatched bases: 11. Healthy HIV-negative adults with no recent acute infections or vaccinations were recruited as donors.

V gene TRBV6-1 combines with J gene TRBJ2-7, with 7 bases matching TRBD2. The clonotype was recovered from a woman aged 40 to 50 in good health. Some clones in this sample may be carry-over from other donors' samples. The sample consisted of PBMCs. As DNA, the CDR3 is TGTGCCAGCAGTGATTGGCGGGGGACCGGTAGCGAGCAGTACTTC. Translated: CASSDWRGTGSEQYF.